This TCR beta chain was retrieved from a study of cytomegalovirus exposure and HLA in healthy donors. Study overall: In an early release, HLA-typed donors contributed tens of millions of unique TCR sequences. Study-level points and caveats: Confirmation was obtained in vitro that a few CMV-associated chains are specific for CMV antigens.

A multiplex PCR was run with 60 Vbeta primers and 13 Jbeta primers. This table comes from immunoSEQ multiplex PCR, and its TCRdb copy is limited to in-frame clones, with some not included. The sample lists about 41,000 clones; around 85% were seen once. Comment on this clone: Its antigen remains unknown. One junction end disagrees with the germline gene, perhaps due to a read error.

Each of the donors was a healthy bone marrow donor. The clonotype originates from a middle-aged man in good health and CMV-seronegative. Sequencing used PBMCs.

The CDR3 DNA reads TGTTCCAGCAGCTTAACCACTAGCGGGGGCCAAGAGACCCAGTACTTC. Translated: CSSSLTTSGGQETQYF. The chain employs TRBV7-9 and TRBJ2-5; 11 nucleotides line up with TRBD2. There are 16 residues in the CDR3. Per germline, CDR1 SEHNR and CDR2 FQNEAQ (reference sequence).